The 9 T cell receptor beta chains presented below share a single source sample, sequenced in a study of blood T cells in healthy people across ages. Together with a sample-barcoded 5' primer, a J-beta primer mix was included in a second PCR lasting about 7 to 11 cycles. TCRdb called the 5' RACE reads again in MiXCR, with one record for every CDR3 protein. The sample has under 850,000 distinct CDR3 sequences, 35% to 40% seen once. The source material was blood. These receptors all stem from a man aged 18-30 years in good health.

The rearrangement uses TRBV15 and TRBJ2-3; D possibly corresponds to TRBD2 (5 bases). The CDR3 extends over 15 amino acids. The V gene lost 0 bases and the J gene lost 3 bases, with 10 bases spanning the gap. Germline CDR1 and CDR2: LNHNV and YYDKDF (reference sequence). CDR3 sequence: CATSRDRGNTDTQYF. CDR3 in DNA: TGTGCCACCAGCAGAGATAGAGGGAATACAGATACGCAGTATTTT.

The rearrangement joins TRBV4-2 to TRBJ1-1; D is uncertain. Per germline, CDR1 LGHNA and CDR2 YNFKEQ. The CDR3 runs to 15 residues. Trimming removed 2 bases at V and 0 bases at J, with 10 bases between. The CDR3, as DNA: TGTGCCAGCAGCCAATTAGAGGTAATGAACACTGAAGCTTTCTTT. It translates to CASSQLEVMNTEAFF.

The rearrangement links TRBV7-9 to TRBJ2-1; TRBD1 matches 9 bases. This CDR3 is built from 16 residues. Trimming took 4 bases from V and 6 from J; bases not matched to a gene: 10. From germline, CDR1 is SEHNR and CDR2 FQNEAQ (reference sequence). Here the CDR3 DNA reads TGTGCCAGCAGCTCCCCCGGGACAGGGCCGGGCAATGAGCAGTTCTTC. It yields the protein CASSSPGTGPGNEQFF.

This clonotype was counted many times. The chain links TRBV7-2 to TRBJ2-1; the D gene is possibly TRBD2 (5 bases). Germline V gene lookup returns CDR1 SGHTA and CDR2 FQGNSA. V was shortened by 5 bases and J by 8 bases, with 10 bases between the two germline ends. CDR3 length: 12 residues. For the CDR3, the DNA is TGTGCCAGCAGCCCCCCCGGGGATGAGCAGTTCTTC. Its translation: CASSPPGDEQFF. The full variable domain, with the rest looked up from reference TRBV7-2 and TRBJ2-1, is GAGVSQSPSNKVTEKGKDVELRCDPISGHTALYWYRQSLGQGLEFLIYFQGNSAPDKSGLPSDRFSAERTGGSVSTLTIQRTQQEDSAVYLCASSPPGDEQFFGPGTRLTVL.

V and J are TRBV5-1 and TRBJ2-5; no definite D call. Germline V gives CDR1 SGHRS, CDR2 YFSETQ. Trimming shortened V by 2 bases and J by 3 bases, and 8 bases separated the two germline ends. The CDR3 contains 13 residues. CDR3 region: CASSLGYEETQYF. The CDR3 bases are TGCGCCAGCAGCTTAGGCTATGAAGAGACCCAGTACTTC.

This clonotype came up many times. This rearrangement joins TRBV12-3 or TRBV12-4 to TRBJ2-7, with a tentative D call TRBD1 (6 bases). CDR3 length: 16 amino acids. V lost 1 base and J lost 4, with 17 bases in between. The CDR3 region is CASSLGLLRDKYEQYF. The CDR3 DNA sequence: TGTGCCAGCAGTTTAGGCCTTCTCCGGGACAAATACGAGCAGTACTTC.

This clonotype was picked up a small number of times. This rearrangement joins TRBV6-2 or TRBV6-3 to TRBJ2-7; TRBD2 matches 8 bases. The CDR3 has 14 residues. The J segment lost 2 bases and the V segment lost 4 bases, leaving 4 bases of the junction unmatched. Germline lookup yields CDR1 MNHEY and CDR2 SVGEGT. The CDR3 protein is CASSSSGGTYEQYF. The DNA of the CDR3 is TGTGCCAGCAGTTCGAGCGGGGGAACCTACGAGCAGTACTTC.

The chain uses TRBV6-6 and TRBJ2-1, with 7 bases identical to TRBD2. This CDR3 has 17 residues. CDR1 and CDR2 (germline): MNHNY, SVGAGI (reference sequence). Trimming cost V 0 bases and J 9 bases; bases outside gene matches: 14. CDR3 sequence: CASSYSTGGEGQGEQFF. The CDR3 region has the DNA TGTGCCAGCAGTTACTCGACCGGCGGGGAGGGTCAAGGTGAGCAGTTCTTC.

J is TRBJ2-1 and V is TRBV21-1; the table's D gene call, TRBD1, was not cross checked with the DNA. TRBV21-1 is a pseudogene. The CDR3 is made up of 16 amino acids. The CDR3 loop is CASSTSGTFPPNEQFF. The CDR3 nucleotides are TGTGCCAGCAGCACCTCCGGGACGTTCCCCCCCAATGAGCAGTTCTTC.